The rows below give T cell receptor beta chains drawn from one sample of a study of control samples from healthy donors and cancer patients. Assay: immunoSEQ multiplex PCR; the TCRdb copy retains only in-frame clones and omits some. The profile covers some 120,000 clones, with roughly 86% appearing a single time and 2.9% taken by the ten largest. The sequencing input was blood. These receptors all come from a man in his sixties in good health. Both conserved end residues are part of each CDR3. A D gene is named only where the DNA matches it firmly. Expanded clones get a size class; other rows say once, few or many, or leave the size out.

V gene	D gene	J gene	clone size	CDR3 protein	CDR3 DNA
TRBV19	.	TRBJ1-4	.	CASSGWEDEKLFF	TGTGCCAGTAGTGGCTGGGAGGATGAAAAACTGTTTTTT
TRBV30	TRBD1	TRBJ1-6	.	CATVTGALTPLHF	TGTGCCACCGTTACAGGGGCACTTACGCCCCTCCACTTT
TRBV7-2	TRBD1	TRBJ1-3	.	CASSLGQGALGNTIYF	TGTGCCAGCAGCTTGGGACAGGGGGCGCTGGGAAACACCATATATTTT
TRBV7-9	TRBD1	TRBJ1-4	.	CASSSWDSFNEKLFF	TGTGCCAGCAGCTCCTGGGACAGCTTTAATGAAAAACTGTTTTTT
TRBV28	.	TRBJ2-4	.	CASSSTDTRKNIQYF	TGTGCCAGCAGTTCAACGGACACACGAAAAAACATTCAGTACTTC
TRBV10-3	.	TRBJ1-1	.	CAISESERYTEAFF	TGTGCCATCAGTGAGTCTGAGAGATACACTGAAGCTTTCTTT
TRBV11-2	.	TRBJ2-1	.	CASSIGWGTGGSSYNEQFF	TGTGCCAGCAGCATTGGATGGGGGACAGGCGGGAGCTCCTACAATGAGCAGTTCTTC
TRBV3-1/TRBV3-2	TRBD1	TRBJ1-2	.	CASSLLQGTGGYTF	TGTGCCAGCAGCCTCCTACAGGGGACGGGTGGCTACACCTTC
TRBV6-5	TRBD2	TRBJ2-7	.	CASSTLAGGLHEQYF	TGTGCCAGCAGTACTCTCGCGGGGGGTCTCCACGAGCAGTACTTC
TRBV19	.	TRBJ1-2	.	CASIPLGQSNYGYTF	TGTGCCAGTATCCCCCTTGGGCAGTCCAACTATGGCTACACCTTC
TRBV4-3	.	TRBJ1-1	.	CASSQDGTSPRAEAFF	TGCGCCAGCAGCCAAGATGGCACATCACCCAGGGCTGAAGCTTTCTTT
TRBV19	.	TRBJ2-5	.	CASSIGQAQETQYF	TGTGCCAGTAGTATAGGACAGGCCCAAGAGACCCAGTACTTC
TRBV24-1	.	TRBJ2-7	.	CATSDSGRRYEQYF	TGTGCCACCAGTGATTCGGGACGCCGGTACGAGCAGTACTTC
TRBV28	.	TRBJ1-5	once	CASSFSRQGHQPQHF	TGTGCCAGCAGTTTCTCACGGCAGGGACATCAGCCCCAGCATTTT
TRBV7-3	.	TRBJ1-5	.	CASSLTGACWRPQHF	TGTGCCAGCAGCTTAACAGGAGCCTGTTGGCGGCCCCAGCATTTT
TRBV6-1	.	TRBJ2-2	.	CASSVARENTGELFF	TGTGCCAGCAGTGTAGCCAGGGAGAACACCGGGGAGCTGTTTTTT
TRBV19	TRBD1	TRBJ2-4	.	CASSTMGQGVVYIQYF	TGTGCCAGTAGTACCATGGGACAGGGAGTAGTATACATTCAGTACTTC
TRBV19	.	TRBJ1-5	.	CASNDLGGPQHF	TGTGCCAGTAACGACTTAGGGGGGCCCCAGCATTTT
TRBV7-2	TRBD1	TRBJ2-7	.	CASSSTGGIGSYEQYF	TGTGCCAGCAGCTCGACAGGGGGGATAGGGTCCTACGAGCAGTACTTC
TRBV9	.	TRBJ1-4	.	CASSAPLGQLPDNEKLFF	TGTGCCAGCAGCGCCCCCCTGGGGCAGTTGCCGGATAATGAAAAACTGTTTTTT
TRBV3-1/TRBV3-2	.	TRBJ1-2	.	CASSPGTTNYGYTF	TGTGCCAGCAGCCCAGGGACAACTAACTATGGCTACACCTTC
TRBV4-2	.	TRBJ1-6	.	CASQDRSYNSPLHF	TGTGCCTCCCAGGATCGGTCCTATAATTCACCCCTCCACTTT
TRBV4-1	.	TRBJ2-7	.	CASSLDTTDTYEQYF	TGCGCCAGCAGCCTAGACACCACAGACACCTACGAGCAGTACTTC
TRBV28	TRBD1	TRBJ1-5	.	CASSPQGAGQPQHF	TGTGCCAGCAGCCCACAGGGGGCCGGACAGCCCCAGCATTTT
TRBV6-5	TRBD1	TRBJ1-1	.	CASSRDRGGVGAFF	TGTGCCAGCAGCCGGGACAGGGGGGGTGTCGGAGCTTTCTTT
TRBV11-2	.	TRBJ2-7	.	CASRSTSYRNEQYF	TGTGCCAGCAGATCTACTAGCTATCGGAACGAGCAGTACTTC
TRBV19	TRBD2	TRBJ2-7	.	CASSSGTSGSYEQYF	TGTGCCAGTAGTTCAGGGACTAGCGGATCCTACGAGCAGTACTTC
TRBV28	.	TRBJ1-2	few	CASSSPPTVGYTF	TGTGCCAGCAGTTCTCCCCCGACTGTGGGCTACACCTTC
TRBV29-1	.	TRBJ1-4	.	CSVIKDGNEKLFF	TGCAGCGTGATCAAGGACGGTAATGAAAAACTGTTTTTT
TRBV6-6	TRBD1	TRBJ2-7	.	CASMKDRVSYEQYF	TGTGCCAGCATGAAGGACAGGGTCTCCTACGAGCAGTACTTC
TRBV28	.	TRBJ1-5	.	CASRLDSPYSNQPQHF	TGTGCCAGCAGATTGGACAGCCCTTATAGCAATCAGCCCCAGCATTTT
TRBV7-9	TRBD1	TRBJ1-2	.	CASSESRGREESYTF	TGTGCCAGCAGCGAATCCAGGGGGCGCGAGGAGAGCTACACCTTC
TRBV19	.	TRBJ1-3	.	CASSTGPGAGNTIYF	TGTGCCAGTAGTACAGGTCCAGGCGCTGGAAACACCATATATTTT
TRBV5-6	TRBD1	TRBJ2-2	.	CASSLPGQGPTGELFF	TGTGCCAGCAGCTTACCGGGACAGGGTCCCACCGGGGAGCTGTTTTTT
TRBV6-6	.	TRBJ1-5	.	CASSYGSQKNNQPQHF	TGTGCCAGCAGTTACGGTTCCCAGAAAAATAATCAGCCCCAGCATTTT
TRBV28	TRBD1	TRBJ2-1	.	CASSAPGTGSNEQFF	TGTGCCAGCAGCGCACCCGGGACAGGGAGCAATGAGCAGTTCTTC
TRBV10-3	TRBD1	TRBJ2-7	.	CAISATAATGRSEQYF	TGTGCCATCAGTGCTACGGCCGCGACAGGGAGATCCGAGCAGTACTTC
TRBV2	TRBD2	TRBJ2-1	.	CASRNSGGVTNEQFF	TGTGCCAGCAGAAATAGCGGGGGGGTGACCAATGAGCAGTTCTTC
TRBV5-4	.	TRBJ1-2	once	CASNTGLGAPYGYTF	TGTGCCAGCAACACAGGTTTGGGAGCACCTTATGGCTACACCTTC
TRBV28	TRBD2	TRBJ2-5	.	CASRVAGRQETQYF	TGTGCCAGTCGAGTAGCGGGGCGTCAAGAGACCCAGTACTTC
TRBV19	TRBD1	TRBJ1-2	.	CAATRGQGHGYTF	TGTGCCGCAACCCGGGGACAGGGTCATGGCTACACCTTC
TRBV5-1	.	TRBJ1-1	.	CASRQTATLGTEAFF	TGCGCCAGCAGGCAAACAGCCACCCTTGGCACTGAAGCTTTCTTT
TRBV12-3/TRBV12-4	.	TRBJ1-1	.	CASSLAGGLEAFF	TGTGCCAGCAGTTTAGCCGGGGGGCTTGAAGCTTTCTTT
TRBV7-2	.	TRBJ1-1	.	CASSPRRQTRTEAFF	TGTGCCAGCAGCCCTCGCCGACAGACGCGGACTGAAGCTTTCTTT
TRBV7-9	.	TRBJ1-4	.	CASTLRGGTNEKLFF	TGTGCCAGCACTCTAAGGGGGGGCACTAATGAAAAACTGTTTTTT